The clone carrying this T cell receptor beta chain showed up just a few times. The sample belongs to a study of blood T cell repertoires in COVID-19. In the study overall: Spain, Italy and the United States supplied samples that represented acute and convalescent COVID-19. T cells, B-cell-depleted T cells, or PBMCs provided the cDNA or gDNA that served as material.

Original processing methods: Counts of nucleated cells, estimated from reference gene primer amplification, were obtained. The method was immunoSEQ multiplex PCR; TCRdb's version includes in-frame clones alone and lacks a portion of them. V and J calls and clone size are as listed in that table; D and trimming were resolved from the DNA. The table shows 300,000 to 400,000 clones, with 65% to 90% occurring only once. Germline CDR1 and CDR2: SGDLS and YYNGEE. CDR3 length: 15 residues. The V end was cut by 5 bases, the J end by 1 base, with 13 bases between. The chain combines TRBV9 with TRBJ1-3; D ambiguous. The source material was PBMCs or T cells enriched from blood (not recorded which). This TCR came from a woman between 35 and 50 years old with acute COVID-19. The CDR3 DNA reads as TGTGCCAGCAGTACTAGATTGGGGTCTGGAAACACCATATATTTT. Translating gives CASSTRLGSGNTIYF.